This T cell receptor (beta chain) is from a study of CD8 T cells in ankylosing spondylitis (dated by TCRdb to the late 2010s). Notes on the research overall: To find TCR variants linked to disease, the study profiled T cell receptor beta repertoires in ankylosing spondylitis patients and healthy donors. Peripheral blood was sampled, and synovial fluid was also collected from ankylosing spondylitis patients. The full study cohort comprised 20 to 30 ankylosing spondylitis patients and 85 to 120 healthy donors.

Ends trimmed: V by 4 bases, J by 0 bases; bases unmatched to a gene: 1. Including the terminal cysteine and phenylalanine, the CDR3 comprises 14 residues. Only the CDR3 part of the read is kept: 42 bases, read in frame from the first base. From the germline V gene, CDR1 is SGHAT and CDR2 is FQNNGV. The instrument given in TCRdb is Illumina HiSeq 2500. TCR beta libraries were prepared by quantitative 5'-RACE with molecular barcodes. As for the original processing: A new computational method, built on a probabilistic model of VDJ rearrangement, was used to identify disease-linked TCR variants. Starting from the raw public reads, TCRdb applied fastp trimming at Q25, assembled clones with MiXCR and retained in-frame beta chains. Entries are consolidated by CDR3 protein sequence, retaining the most common genes and DNA. V and J calls and clone size were set by TCRdb, not the authors. Across this sample there are some 840,000 distinct CDR3 sequences, with roughly 12% seen only once. 0.45% to 0.6% of the sample is in the top ten clones.

Paper-wide results and their limitations: According to the report, matched synovial fluid samples from ankylosing spondylitis patients were significantly enriched for the disease-linked clones. Blood from ankylosing spondylitis patients appeared to be characterized by a TCR beta motif made up of under ten highly homologous amino acid variants. The disease-linked clones had a CD8+ phenotype and were found at relatively low frequencies in peripheral blood. Some motif variants were previously reported in synovial fluid and blood of reactive arthritis patients, suggesting common disease-initiation mechanisms.

This clonotype turned up a few times. This receptor's antigen is unknown. There are no base qualities to consult, and no much larger clone falls within one base. This sequence originates from a male donor with ankylosing spondylitis. This sequence uses TRBV11-2 and TRBJ2-7; 9 bases in the junction line up with TRBD1. The sequenced material came from blood, either unsorted or a sorted T cell fraction (not recorded which). The DNA sequence is as follows: TGTGCCAGCAGCTGGACAGGGGCCTCCTACGAGCAGTACTTC. The encoded protein is CASSWTGASYEQYF. Full variable domain (CDR3 extended with the reference TRBV11-2 and TRBJ2-7 proteins): EAGVAQSPRYKIIEKRQSVAFWCNPISGHATLYWYQQILGQGPKLLIQFQNNGVVDDSQLPKDRFSAERLKGVDSTLKIQPAKLEDSAVYLCASSWTGASYEQYFGPGTRLTVT.